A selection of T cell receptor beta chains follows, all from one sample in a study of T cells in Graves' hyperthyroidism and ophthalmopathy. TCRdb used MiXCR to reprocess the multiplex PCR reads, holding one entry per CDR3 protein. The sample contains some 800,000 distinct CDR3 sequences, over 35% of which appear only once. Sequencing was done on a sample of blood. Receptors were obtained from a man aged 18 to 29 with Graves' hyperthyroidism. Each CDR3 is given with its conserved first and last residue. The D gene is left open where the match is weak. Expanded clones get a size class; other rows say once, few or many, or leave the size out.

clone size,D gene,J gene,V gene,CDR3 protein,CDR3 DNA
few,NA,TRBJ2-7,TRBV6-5,CASSWEAGAGYEQYF,TGTGCCAGCAGTTGGGAAGCGGGTGCTGGCTACGAGCAGTACTTC
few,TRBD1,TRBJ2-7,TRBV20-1,CSARPTGSSYEQYF,TGCAGTGCTAGGCCGACAGGGAGCTCCTACGAGCAGTACTTC
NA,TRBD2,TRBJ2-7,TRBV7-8,CARTSGAYEQYF,TGTGCTAGGACTAGCGGCGCTTACGAGCAGTACTTC
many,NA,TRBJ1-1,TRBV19,CASSTQDSLNTEAFF,TGTGCCAGTAGTACACAGGACAGCTTGAACACTGAAGCTTTCTTT
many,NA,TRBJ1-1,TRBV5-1,CASMQGGSTEAFF,TGCGCCAGCATGCAGGGAGGCTCCACTGAAGCTTTCTTT
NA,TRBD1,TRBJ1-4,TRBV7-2,CASSPRPGTANEKLFF,TGTGCCAGCAGCCCGCGGCCCGGGACAGCTAATGAAAAACTGTTTTTT
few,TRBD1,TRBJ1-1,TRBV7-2,CASSLTGVKNTEAFF,TGTGCCAGCAGCTTAACAGGGGTCAAGAACACTGAAGCTTTCTTT
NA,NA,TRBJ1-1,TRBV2,CASSYGERTEAFF,TGTGCCAGCAGTTACGGGGAGAGGACCGAAGCTTTCTTT
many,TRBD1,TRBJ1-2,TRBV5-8,CASSAGQGGGYTF,TGTGCCAGCAGCGCGGGACAGGGAGGCGGCTACACCTTC
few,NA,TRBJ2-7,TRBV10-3,CAISDRSASYEQYF,TGTGCCATCAGTGACAGGTCCGCCTCCTACGAGCAGTACTTC
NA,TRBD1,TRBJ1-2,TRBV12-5,CASGLFGQGYGYTF,TGTGCTAGTGGTTTGTTCGGACAGGGGTACGGCTACACCTTC
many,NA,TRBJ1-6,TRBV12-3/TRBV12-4,CASSLRTGRSPLHF,TGTGCCAGCAGTTTAAGAACAGGACGATCACCCCTCCACTTT
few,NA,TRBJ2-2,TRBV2,CASAQGGAGELFF,TGTGCCAGCGCCCAGGGGGGGGCCGGGGAGCTGTTTTTT
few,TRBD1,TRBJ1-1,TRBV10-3,CASSEQGVDTEAFF,TGTGCCAGCAGTGAACAGGGGGTGGACACTGAAGCTTTCTTT
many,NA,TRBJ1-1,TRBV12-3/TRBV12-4,CASRRTGRAFF,TGTGCCAGCAGACGCACGGGGAGGGCTTTCTTT
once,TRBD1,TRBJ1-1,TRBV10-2,CASGTDPNTEAFF,TGCGCCAGCGGGACAGATCCGAACACTGAAGCTTTCTTT
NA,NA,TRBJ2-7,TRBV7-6,CASSQLTAYEQYF,TGTGCCAGCAGCCAACTAACCGCCTATGAGCAGTACTTC
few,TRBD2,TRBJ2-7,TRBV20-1,CSALAGGWNEQYF,TGCAGTGCTTTAGCGGGGGGGTGGAACGAGCAGTACTTC
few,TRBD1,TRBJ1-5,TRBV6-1,CASRNLLTGNRQPQHF,TGTGCCAGCAGGAATTTATTGACAGGGAATCGACAGCCCCAGCATTTT
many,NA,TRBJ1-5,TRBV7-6,CASSFSAGDQPQHF,TGTGCCAGCAGCTTCAGCGCGGGGGATCAGCCCCAGCATTTT
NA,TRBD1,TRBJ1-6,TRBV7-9,CASSLWDRENSPLHF,TGTGCCAGCAGTTTATGGGACAGGGAAAATTCACCCCTCCACTTT